The rows below give T cell receptor beta chains drawn from one sample of a study of T cell repertoires in ileal Crohn's disease. TCRdb's table, derived via immunoSEQ multiplex PCR, lists solely in-frame clones and lacks some. The profile shows several thousand clones, roughly 93% of them singletons. Sequenced material: ileal tissue. Receptors originate from an adult with Crohn's disease. Each CDR3 is given with its conserved first and last residue. D genes are given only for firm matches. Clone size is given for some rows only: seen once, a few or many times, or a class if the clone is expanded.

TGTGCCAGCAGTTTTGGGGGCTACGAGCAGTACTTC CASSFGGYEQYF few TRBJ2-7 NA TRBV6-5
TGTGCCAGCAGTGAGACAGAGACAGATACGCAGTATTTT CASSETETDTQYF NA TRBJ2-3 NA TRBV6-4
TGTGCCAGCAGCTTAGGCCTAGCGGGCTCCTACAATGAGCAGTTCTTC CASSLGLAGSYNEQFF NA TRBJ2-1 TRBD2 TRBV7-9
TGTGCCAGCAGTCCTCTTAGTGGGACACCCTATGGCTACACCTTC CASSPLSGTPYGYTF NA TRBJ1-2 NA TRBV6-5
TGTGCCAGCAGCTTAGCGAGAGAGGGGACCAAAAACATTCAGTACTTC CASSLAREGTKNIQYF NA TRBJ2-4 NA TRBV7-8
TGTGCCAGCAGCGGACGAAGCTCTAGCGGGGGGGTTGAGACCCAGTACTTC CASSGRSSSGGVETQYF NA TRBJ2-5 TRBD2 TRBV7-9
TGCGCCAGCAGTGAGTCGAAAGCGTCCACAGATACGCAGTATTTT CASSESKASTDTQYF NA TRBJ2-3 NA TRBV10-1
TGCGCCAGCAGCGCCGAGGGGGCTAACTATGGCTACACCTTC CASSAEGANYGYTF NA TRBJ1-2 NA TRBV5-1
TGTGCCAGCAGTCCACTCTCAATAATGGTCACTGAAGCTTTCTTT CASSPLSIMVTEAFF NA TRBJ1-1 NA TRBV27
TGTGCCAGCAGTGTTGGGACTAGCGGATTAAAGGCCACCGGGGAGCTGTTTTTT CASSVGTSGLKATGELFF NA TRBJ2-2 TRBD2 TRBV25-1
TGCGCCAGCAGCCAAGTCCTAGCAGGGGAGACCCAGTACTTC CASSQVLAGETQYF NA TRBJ2-5 NA TRBV4-1
TGTGCCAGCAGCCAAGATTTAACAGGCAGGAACTATGGCTACACCTTC CASSQDLTGRNYGYTF NA TRBJ1-2 NA TRBV4-2
TGTGCCAGCAACGGTGGACGGTTTATGAACACTGAAGCTTTCTTT CASNGGRFMNTEAFF once TRBJ1-1 NA TRBV2
TGTGCCATCAGTACCGGACTGAACACTGAAGCTTTCTTT CAISTGLNTEAFF NA TRBJ1-1 NA TRBV10-3
TGTGCCAGCAACTACAGCTCCCTCGGCGGGTCCCAGTACTTC CASNYSSLGGSQYF NA TRBJ2-5 NA TRBV9
TGTGCCAGCAGCCCAACAGGGGGCGGCTCTGGAAACACCATATATTTT CASSPTGGGSGNTIYF NA TRBJ1-3 TRBD1 TRBV13
TGTGCCAGCAGCTTAGACAGGTCGGAGACCCAGTACTTC CASSLDRSETQYF NA TRBJ2-5 NA TRBV7-4
TGTGCCAGCAGTTTCCAAGGGTCCTACGAGCAGTACTTC CASSFQGSYEQYF NA TRBJ2-7 NA TRBV27
TGTGCCAGCAGTGACTCGTCCAGGGGAGTTGAGACCCAGTACTTC CASSDSSRGVETQYF NA TRBJ2-5 NA TRBV25-1
TGTGCCAGCAGTGACCGCCAGCGGGTTCCACCCCTCCACTTT CASSDRQRVPPLHF NA TRBJ1-6 NA TRBV6-6
TGTGCCAGCAGAGCCCGCGAATCAGGGGGCTTCAACTACGAGCAGTACTTC CASRARESGGFNYEQYF NA TRBJ2-7 TRBD1 TRBV13
TGCGCCAGCAGCCAAGATAATACGGGGGGCAATCAGCCCCAGCATTTT CASSQDNTGGNQPQHF once TRBJ1-5 NA TRBV4-1
TGTGCCAGCGAATGGGGGAGCTCCTACGAGCAGTACTTC CASEWGSSYEQYF NA TRBJ2-7 NA TRBV28
TGTGCCAGCAGCGCCGGGACAGGCAATCAGCCCCAGCATTTT CASSAGTGNQPQHF NA TRBJ1-5 TRBD1 TRBV2
TGTGCCAGCTCACCTTTGGGACATACATACGGGGAGCTGTTTTTT CASSPLGHTYGELFF once TRBJ2-2 NA TRBV18
TGCGCCAGCAGCCAAACTAGCGGGGGCTACGAGCAGTACTTC CASSQTSGGYEQYF NA TRBJ2-7 TRBD2 TRBV4-1
TGTGCTAGTGGTCCCGGCTTTACGGGGGCGGAGCAGTACTTC CASGPGFTGAEQYF NA TRBJ2-7 NA TRBV12-5
TGCGCCAGCAGCCCCGGGGGGGCATTCGGCGAGCAGTACTTC CASSPGGAFGEQYF NA TRBJ2-7 TRBD2 TRBV5-1
TGTGCCACCCGGAGGACAGGCCACTTATACAATGAGCAGTTCTTC CATRRTGHLYNEQFF NA TRBJ2-1 TRBD1 TRBV15
TGTGCCAGCAGGGACGGGAGTTATGAAAAACTGTTTTTT CASRDGSYEKLFF NA TRBJ1-4 NA TRBV6-5
TGTGCCAGTAGTATGGGGACATCCTATCCCCTCCACTTT CASSMGTSYPLHF NA TRBJ1-6 NA TRBV19